These 7 T cell receptor beta chains were all obtained from the same sample, sequenced in a study of blood T cell repertoires in COVID-19. This table comes from immunoSEQ multiplex PCR, and its TCRdb copy is limited to in-frame clones, with some not included. The table has more than 200,000 clones, around 86% seen once. Sequenced sample: PBMCs or T cells enriched from blood (not recorded which). These receptors originate from a man aged 30 to 39 in a cohort exposed to, infected with or recovered from COVID-19 (not recorded which).

The chain employs TRBV27 and TRBJ2-3, with 10 bases matching TRBD2. CDR1 and CDR2 (germline): MNHEY, SMNVEV (reference sequence). The CDR3 totals 18 residues. V was pared by 2 bases and J by 0 bases, with 8 bases of the junction left unmatched. CDR3 sequence: CASSLLAGAGGSTDTQYF. CDR3 bases: TGTGCCAGCAGTTTACTAGCGGGAGCAGGGGGAAGCACAGATACGCAGTATTTT.

V is TRBV5-1 and J is TRBJ2-1, with D perhaps matching TRBD2 (7 bases). This CDR3 is 16 amino acids long. Trimming removed 1 base at V and 1 base at J, with 12 bases between. CDR1 and CDR2 from the germline V gene are SGHRS and YFSETQ. CDR3 bases: TGCGCCAGCAGCTTGAGGGGAGGGGGATCCTACAATGAGCAGTTCTTC. As protein: CASSLRGGGSYNEQFF. Combining the CDR3 with reference TRBV5-1 and TRBJ2-1 gives the whole variable domain KAGVTQTPRYLIKTRGQQVTLSCSPISGHRSVSWYQQTPGQGLQFLFEYFSETQRNKGNFPGRFSGRQFSNSRSEMNVSTLELGDSALYLCASSLRGGGSYNEQFFGPGTRLTVL.

The rearrangement links TRBV27 to TRBJ1-1; 9 bases line up with TRBD1. The germline V gene has CDR1 MNHEY and CDR2 SMNVEV (reference sequence). Losses at the gene ends were 6 bases for V and 4 bases for J; bases not matched to a gene: 9. The CDR3 covers 15 residues. CDR3 bases: TGTGCCAGCAGGCCACCGGGACAGGGAAGCACTGAAGCTTTCTTT. This codes for CASRPPGQGSTEAFF.

The chain combines TRBV13 with TRBJ1-3, with a tentative D call TRBD1 (5 bases). Germline CDR1 reads PRHDT; CDR2 reads FYEKMQ (reference sequence). Trimming left V 5 bases short and J 0 bases short, with 11 bases between. This CDR3 contains 15 residues. DNA for the CDR3: TGTGCCAGCAGCCCGAGACAGCTCTCTGGAAACACCATATATTTT. Its protein product is CASSPRQLSGNTIYF.

The chain employs TRBV28 and TRBJ2-7; 7 bases are a match to TRBD2. CDR3 length: 14 residues. Germline V gives CDR1 MDHEN, CDR2 SYDVKM. Unmatched junction bases numbered 5, after V lost 2 bases and J lost 4 bases. In DNA form, the CDR3 reads TGTGCCAGCAGTTTAGGGCTAGCGGAGTACGAGCAGTACTTC. The encoded protein is CASSLGLAEYEQYF.

CDR3 amino acids: CATSRGGEGVSSTDTQYF. As DNA, the CDR3 is TGTGCCACCAGCAGAGGGGGAGAGGGGGTGTCGAGCACAGATACGCAGTATTTT. The chain recombines TRBV15 with TRBJ2-3, with D perhaps TRBD1 (6 bases). Germline V gene data show CDR1 as LNHNV and CDR2 as YYDKDF (reference sequence). V was trimmed by 1 base and J by 0 bases, leaving 17 bases between them. The CDR3 loop spans 18 amino acids.

The rearrangement uses TRBV27 and TRBJ2-7; D perhaps matches TRBD1 (5 bases). V lost 3 bases and J lost 4, with 19 bases in between. The CDR3 has 16 residues. Germline-derived CDR1 and CDR2 are MNHEY and SMNVEV (reference sequence). CDR3 sequence: CASSLLDTMTPYEQYF. The CDR3 DNA is TGTGCCAGCAGTTTGTTGGACACGATGACTCCATACGAGCAGTACTTC.